Listed here is a single TCR beta chain. This clonotype occurred a few times. Its binding antigen is unknown. Base qualities are missing; no much larger clone stands one base away. This specimen belongs to a study of identical twins (dated by TCRdb to 2016 to 2017). As for the study more broadly: To test whether fetal clonotypes persist, the study used deep sequencing on TCR alpha and beta repertoires from monozygotic twins, unrelated adults of various ages, and cord blood. To rule out contamination, replicate twin experiments were performed at different times with different library preparation protocols.

The CDR3 numbers 13 residues from cysteine through phenylalanine. The entry retains the CDR3 DNA only, 39 bases that are in frame from base 1. In the germline V gene, CDR1 corresponds to LGHNA and CDR2 to YNFKEQ. Germline trimming amounts to 7 bases on V and 3 bases on J, with 2 as the count of junction bases outside the gene matches. Every donor in the study was a healthy Caucasian. The library was prepared using 5' RACE. The sequencer was an Illumina HiSeq 2000. A universal primer binding site was introduced by template switching, and a unique molecular identifier was present in the final cDNA, enabling accurate counting of TCR cDNA molecules. First-strand cDNA for TCR alpha and beta chains was synthesized from specific primers in the conserved constant-segment region. To control for contamination, each cDNA library was double barcoded with a SMART-Mk sample barcode plus Illumina barcodes. TruSeq adapter sequences along with Illumina sample barcodes were introduced in two successive PCR steps. TCR alpha and beta cDNA libraries were sequenced on the Illumina HiSeq platform with custom primers. Turning to the authors' computational methods: Unique molecular identifiers were extracted from raw reads with MiGEC, and CDR3 positions were determined with MiXCR. For each individual, recombination models were inferred using an EM algorithm with the repgenHMM and IGoR tools. The tcR package in R was used for shared clonotype analysis, with sharing normalized by the product of cloneset sizes. To study raw recombination without the effects of thymic and clonal selection, out-of-frame nonproductive sequences were analyzed. TCRdb ran its own pipeline on the public reads, namely fastp trimming at Q25 and MiXCR clone calling, and kept in-frame beta chains. Rows matching on CDR3 protein sequence are summarized as one entry with the most common DNA and genes. The V and J calls shown here were made by TCRdb, not taken from the authors' results. The sample data list approximately 1.8 million distinct CDR3 sequences, and about 31% of these were observed just once. Over 0.25% of the sample comes from the top ten.

Study-wide findings and limitations: A weaker excess of twin sharing was found in beta out-of-frame sequences because the signal-to-noise ratio was lowered by fewer shared sequences. Recombination models systematically underestimated out-of-frame TCR alpha sharing in monozygotic twins but agreed with sharing between unrelated individuals. Conclusions relied on cross-sectional statistical analysis, since the same donors could not be followed over many years. Compared with coincidental sharing between unrelated individuals, out-of-frame TCR alpha sequences shared between twins showed an excess of sequences with low generation probability. Invariant T cells such as MAIT and iNKT could partly confound zero-insertion analyses, although diverse VJ usage argued against such confounding for most clonotypes. Fewer insertions were carried by abundant cord blood beta clonotypes, a similar but weaker trend appeared in young adult naive repertoires, and no such trend appeared in memory repertoires.

This chain joins TRBV4-2 to TRBJ2-2; 7 central nucleotides agree with TRBD1. The sequenced sample was cord blood. This clonotype originated in a newborn girl in good health. The sequenced DNA: TGTGCCAGCAAGGGGGCCCACACCGGGGAGCTGTTTTTT. Translated, it reads CASKGAHTGELFF.